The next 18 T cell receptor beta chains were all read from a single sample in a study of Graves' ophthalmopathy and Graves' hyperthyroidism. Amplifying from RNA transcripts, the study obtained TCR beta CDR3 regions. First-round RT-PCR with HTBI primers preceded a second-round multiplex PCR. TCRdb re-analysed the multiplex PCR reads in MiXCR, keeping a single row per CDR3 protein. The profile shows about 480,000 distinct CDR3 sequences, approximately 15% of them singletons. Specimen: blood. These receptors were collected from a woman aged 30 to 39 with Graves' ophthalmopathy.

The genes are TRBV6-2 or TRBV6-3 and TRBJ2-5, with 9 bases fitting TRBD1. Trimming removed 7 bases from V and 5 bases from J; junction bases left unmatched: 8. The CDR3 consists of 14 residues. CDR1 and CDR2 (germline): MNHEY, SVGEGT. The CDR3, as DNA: TGTGCCAGCATGTACAGGGGGCGTTGGGAGACCCAGTACTTC. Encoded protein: CASMYRGRWETQYF.

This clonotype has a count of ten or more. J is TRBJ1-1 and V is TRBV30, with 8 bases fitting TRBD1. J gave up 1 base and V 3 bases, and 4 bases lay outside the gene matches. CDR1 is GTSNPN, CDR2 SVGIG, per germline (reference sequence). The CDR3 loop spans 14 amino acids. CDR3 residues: CAWRLTGGNTEAFF. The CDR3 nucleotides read TGTGCCTGGAGATTAACAGGGGGGAACACTGAAGCTTTCTTT.

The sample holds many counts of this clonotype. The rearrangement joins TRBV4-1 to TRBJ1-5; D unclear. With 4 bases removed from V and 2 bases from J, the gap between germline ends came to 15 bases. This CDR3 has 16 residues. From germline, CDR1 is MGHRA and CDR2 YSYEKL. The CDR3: CASSRFWGVRNQPQHF. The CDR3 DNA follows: TGCGCCAGCAGCCGCTTCTGGGGTGTTCGCAATCAGCCCCAGCATTTT.

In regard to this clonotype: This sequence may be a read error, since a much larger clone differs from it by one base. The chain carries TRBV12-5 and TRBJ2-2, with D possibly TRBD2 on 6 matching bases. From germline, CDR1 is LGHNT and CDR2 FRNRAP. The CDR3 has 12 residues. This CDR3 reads CASGGNTGGLFF. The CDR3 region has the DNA TGTGCTAGTGGTGGGAACACCGGGGGGCTGTTTTTT.

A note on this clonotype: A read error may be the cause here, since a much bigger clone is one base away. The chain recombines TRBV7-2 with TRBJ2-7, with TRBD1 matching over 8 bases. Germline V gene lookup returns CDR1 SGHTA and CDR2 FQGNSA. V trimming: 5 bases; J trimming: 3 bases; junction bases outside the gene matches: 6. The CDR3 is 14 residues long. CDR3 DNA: TGTGCCAGCAGCCTGACGACAGGGGACTACGAGCAGTACGTC. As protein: CASSLTTGDYEQYV.

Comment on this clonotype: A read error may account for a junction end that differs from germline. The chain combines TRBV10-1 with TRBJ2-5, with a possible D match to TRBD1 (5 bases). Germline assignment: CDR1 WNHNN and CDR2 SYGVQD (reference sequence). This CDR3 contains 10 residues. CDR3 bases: TGTGCCAGGGTCCTGGAGACCCAGTACTTC. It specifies CARVLETQYF.

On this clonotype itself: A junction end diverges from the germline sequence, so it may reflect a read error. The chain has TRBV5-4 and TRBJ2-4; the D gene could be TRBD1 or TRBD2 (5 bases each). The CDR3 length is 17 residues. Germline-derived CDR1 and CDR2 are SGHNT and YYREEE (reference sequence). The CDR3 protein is CASSGTPGFGAKNIKYF. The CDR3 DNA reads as TGTGCCAGCTCCGGGACCCCCGGGTTTGGTGCCAAAAACATTAAGTACTTC.

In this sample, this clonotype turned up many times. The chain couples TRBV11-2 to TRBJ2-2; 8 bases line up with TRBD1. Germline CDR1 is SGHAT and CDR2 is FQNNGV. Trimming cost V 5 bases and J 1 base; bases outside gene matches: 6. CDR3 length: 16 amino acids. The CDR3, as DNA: TGTGCCAGCAGCCGCAGGGGGCGGCGGAACACCGGGGAGCTGTTTTTT. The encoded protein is CASSRRGRRNTGELFF.

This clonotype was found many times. CDR3 residues: CASSALSFSGRGTGELFF. CDR3 DNA sequence: TGTGCCAGCAGCGCCCTTTCTTTCTCCGGGAGGGGCACCGGGGAGCTGTTTTTT. The chain uses TRBV2 and TRBJ2-2, with 8 bases fitting TRBD2. From germline, CDR1 is SNHLY and CDR2 FYNNEI. The trim removed 6 bases at V and 4 bases at J, leaving 16 bases unmatched. This CDR3 region has 18 residues.

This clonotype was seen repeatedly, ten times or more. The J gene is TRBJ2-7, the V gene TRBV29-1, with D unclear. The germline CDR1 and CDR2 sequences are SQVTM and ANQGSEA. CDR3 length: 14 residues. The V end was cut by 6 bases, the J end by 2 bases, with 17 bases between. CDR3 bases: TGCAGCGTCCATTGGGCTGGGCAGCCCTACGAGCAGTACTTC. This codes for CSVHWAGQPYEQYF.

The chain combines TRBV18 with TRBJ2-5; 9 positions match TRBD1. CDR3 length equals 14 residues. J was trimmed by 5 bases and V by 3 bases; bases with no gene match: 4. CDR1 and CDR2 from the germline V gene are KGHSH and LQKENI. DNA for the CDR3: TGTGCCAGCTCACCCGGACAGGGGAAGGAGACCCAGTACTTC. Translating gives CASSPGQGKETQYF.

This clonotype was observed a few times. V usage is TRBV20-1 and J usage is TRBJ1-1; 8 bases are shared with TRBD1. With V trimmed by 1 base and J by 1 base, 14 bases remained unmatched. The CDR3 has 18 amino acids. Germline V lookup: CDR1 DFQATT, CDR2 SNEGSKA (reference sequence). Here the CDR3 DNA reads TGCAGTGCTAGAGGGGGGGGGACAGGTAATAATCGGAACACTGAAGCTTTCTTT. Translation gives CSARGGGTGNNRNTEAFF.

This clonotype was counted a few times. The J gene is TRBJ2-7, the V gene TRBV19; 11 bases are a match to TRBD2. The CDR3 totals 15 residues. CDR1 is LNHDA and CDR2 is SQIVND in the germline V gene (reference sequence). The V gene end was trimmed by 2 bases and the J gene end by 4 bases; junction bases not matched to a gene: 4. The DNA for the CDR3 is TGTGCCAGTAGTATAACGACTAGCGGGGAGTACGAGCAGTACTTC. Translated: CASSITTSGEYEQYF.

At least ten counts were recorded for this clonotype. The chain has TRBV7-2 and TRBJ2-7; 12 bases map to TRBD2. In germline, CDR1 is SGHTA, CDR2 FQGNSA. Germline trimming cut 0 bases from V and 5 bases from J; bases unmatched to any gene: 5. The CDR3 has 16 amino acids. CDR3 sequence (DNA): TGTGCCAGCAGCTTAGCGATGCTAGCGGGGGGGAACGAGCAGTACTTC. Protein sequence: CASSLAMLAGGNEQYF.

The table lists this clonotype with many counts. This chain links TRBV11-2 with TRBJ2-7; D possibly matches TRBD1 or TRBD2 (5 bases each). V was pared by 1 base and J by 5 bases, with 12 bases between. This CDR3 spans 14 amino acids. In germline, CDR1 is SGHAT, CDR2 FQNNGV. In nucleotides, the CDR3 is TGTGCCAGCAGCTTAGTTGGGGGATGGGACGAGCAGTACTTC. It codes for CASSLVGGWDEQYF.

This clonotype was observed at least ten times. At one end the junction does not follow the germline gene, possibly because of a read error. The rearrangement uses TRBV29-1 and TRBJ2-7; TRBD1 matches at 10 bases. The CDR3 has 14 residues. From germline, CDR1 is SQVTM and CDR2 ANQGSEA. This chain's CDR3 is CSVEGTGAAYEQYF. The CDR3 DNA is TGCAGCGTGGAAGGGACAGGGGCTGCCTACGAGCAGTACTTC.

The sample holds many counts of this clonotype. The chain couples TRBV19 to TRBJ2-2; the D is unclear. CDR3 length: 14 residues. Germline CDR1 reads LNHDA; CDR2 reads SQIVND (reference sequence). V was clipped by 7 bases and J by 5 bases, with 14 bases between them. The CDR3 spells CASKAATSTGELFF. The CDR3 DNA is TGTGCCAGTAAAGCAGCCACATCAACCGGGGAGCTGTTTTTT.

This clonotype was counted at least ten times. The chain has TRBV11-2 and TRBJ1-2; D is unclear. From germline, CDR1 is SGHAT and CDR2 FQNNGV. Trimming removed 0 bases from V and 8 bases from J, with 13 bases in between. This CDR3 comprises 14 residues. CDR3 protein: CASSLEEAGWGYTF. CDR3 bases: TGTGCCAGCAGCTTAGAAGAAGCGGGGTGGGGCTACACCTTC.